This T cell receptor (beta chain) comes out of a study of blood T cells in healthy people across ages. Study results and caveats: Donor CMV status was unknown, possibly confounding expanded clonotype changes.

V dropped 6 bases and J dropped 4 bases, with 10 bases sitting between them. The CDR3 runs to 13 residues. The germline V gene has CDR1 SQVTM and CDR2 ANQGSEA. The study isolated at least 6.5 million PBMCs from each sample. Using a J-beta primer mix together with a sample-barcoded 5' primer, a second PCR was run for roughly 6 to 12 cycles. Each cDNA molecule, via a template-switch adaptor with 12 random nucleotides, was tagged. No fewer than 2.5 million CDR3-containing paired-end reads came from each sample. TCRdb recomputed calls from the 5' RACE reads with MiXCR, one row per CDR3 protein. The data contain more than 1,400,000 distinct CDR3 sequences, around two fifths of them singletons. A word on this clonotype: Its target is not known.

Sequencing was carried out using blood. This TCR derives from a woman aged 18-29 years in good health. V usage is TRBV29-1 and J usage is TRBJ1-6, with no clear D. The DNA of the CDR3 is TGCAGCGTGCGGACCGAATATAATTCACCCCTCCACTTT. This sequence encodes CSVRTEYNSPLHF.